This TCR beta chain was observed in a study of cytomegalovirus exposure and HLA in healthy donors (dated by TCRdb to 2016 to 2017). The study in broad terms: According to an earlier analysis of several hundred of the donors, about 179 million T cells yielded 117 million unique TCR beta sequences and about 300 Gb of sequence data. Roughly 300 gigabases of sequencing data and roughly 81 million unique TCR sequences made up an early release that covered over 550 HLA-typed donors. Of the 350 to 400 genotyped donors, about 80% fell in the genetic ancestry cluster associated with self-reported Caucasian donors. The study was designed to test whether signatures of past pathogen exposure could be identified by cataloging public T cell receptors. The study profiled the T cell repertoires of about 640 subjects by immunosequencing and related them to cytomegalovirus serostatus. A separate validation cohort of approximately 130 different subjects was used in addition to the roughly 700-subject first cohort. The study combined high-throughput TCR immunosequencing, statistical association of individual TCRs with disease status, and machine learning to predict cytomegalovirus infection status. To study patterns of TCR occurrence, a later analysis re-analyzed previously published TCR beta repertoires from 666 donors and added high-resolution HLA genotyping. The later analysis used no new phenotypic data to find candidate immune exposures, relying instead on TCR beta sequences and their occurrence across donors. In an earlier analysis of around 540 of the donors, high-throughput TCR beta sequencing was used to judge whether each TCR beta V gene segment behaved as functional or pseudogenic. Donor age, sex, ethnicity and CMV serostatus were compiled together with the repertoire data. In a later genetic analysis, genome-wide SNP genotypes for about 60% of the 666 donors were used, and that subset was treated as a discovery cohort. Every discovery cohort repertoire had been produced on one sequencing platform. Both class I and class II loci were covered by HLA typing, at four-digit resolution. The number of typed donors differed by locus: 629-630 for A, B, C, DRB1 and DQB1; approximately 540 for DQA1; roughly 600 for DPA1; and about 450 for DPB1. Four to six DR-DQ haplotypes were handled as single units for association and clustering, since linkage in the cohort was strong. Among some 400 genotyped donors of the cohort, an average of about 220,000 unique TCR beta nucleotide sequences was sequenced per donor, of which approximately 19% were non-productive.

The cohort comprised several hundred healthy bone marrow donors. At the time of sampling, all cohort members were nominally healthy, though unrecorded immune exposures were likely present. The donor tested CMV seropositive and was one of the 289 seropositive cohort members. A peripheral blood sample was collected from each donor, and TCR beta sequencing was performed on peripheral blood mononuclear cells. Genomic DNA was extracted from the blood cell samples with the Qiagen DNeasy Blood Extraction Kit. V is trimmed back by 7 bases and J by 1 base, and the junction contains 3 bases that no gene match accounts for. CDR1 and CDR2 (LNHDA, SQIVND) derive from the germline V gene (reference sequence). Including cysteine and phenylalanine, the CDR3 has 15 amino acids. Here the CDR3 DNA is all that survives: 45 bases in frame from base 1. This clone came up a few times. Its specific antigen is unknown. No base qualities exist here, and no much larger clone lies one base off it.

Library generation was performed with the immunoSEQ multiplex PCR assay. The multiplex PCR relied on a mix of 60 forward primers for TCR Vbeta segments and 13 reverse primers for TCR Jbeta segments. Amplification of the CDR3 region of rearranged TCR beta genes was performed with a multiplex PCR assay on genomic DNA. Amplified TCR beta libraries were sequenced as 87-base-pair reads on the Illumina HiSeq System. Turning to the authors' computational methods: A later analysis counted about 82 million unique TCR beta chains across the 650 to 800 repertoires, and some 11 million of these chains were shared by at least two donors. A nearest-neighbor algorithm error-corrected the raw reads and collapsed the reads into unique sequences, merging closely related sequences to remove PCR and sequencing errors. Alignment of CDR3 sequences to IMGT reference sequences was used to assign V, D and J gene segments. Each retained sequence needed at least a six-nucleotide match to both a V gene segment and a J gene segment. A rearrangement counted as productive if the CDR3 had no stop codons and remained in frame with V and J, and every other rearrangement counted as non-productive. CDR3 was defined according to IMGT convention as the region running from the second conserved V-encoded cysteine to the conserved J-encoded phenylalanine. The earlier analysis of approximately 500 of the donors excluded sequences that lacked an unambiguous match to a single V gene segment. In an earlier analysis of almost 600 of the donors, a V segment was called functional when productive rearrangements were above 56.7%, and segregating when the standard deviation between donors exceeded 5%. A statistical classification framework was built to diagnose cytomegalovirus status from the catalog of TCR beta chain sequences. In a later analysis, V and J genes were assigned by comparing TCR nucleotide sequences against IMGT/GENE-DB human TR gene sequences. A later analysis assigned CDR3 sequences and most-parsimonious VDJ recombination scenarios with the TCRdist pipeline. In a later analysis, every TCR beta chain was defined by the combination of its CDR3 amino acid sequence and its V-gene family, and reads without a unique V-gene family were dropped. To address suspected cross-contamination and a sequencing artifact, a later analysis removed under 600 highly shared, low-generation-probability nucleotide sequences. For each public chain, a later analysis derived a clonal expansion index from normalized ranks of inferred template counts within each repertoire. A later analysis computed generation probabilities with a VDJ recombination model fitted to out-of-frame rearrangements, and checked the results against IGoR. In a later analysis, hypergeometric tests were used to score TCR-TCR, TCR-HLA and TCR-CMV co-occurrence, with a repertoire-size bias correction applied to TCR pairs. In a later analysis, false discovery rates were estimated by permuting HLA or CMV assignments 20 times. A later analysis grouped co-occurring TCRs with DBSCAN, adding TCRdist sequence similarity when clustering within HLA-allele-positive subsets. For co-occurrence clustering, repertoires with fewer than 30,000 or more than 120,000 public chains were excluded, along with four to six repertoires with anomalous nucleotide sharing. The immuneACCESS repertoire file appears here via TCRdb, limited to in-frame rearrangements. These files lack a portion of the clones; in checked studies, under half of the deficit traces to unresolved V genes, and the cause of the others is not known. Clonal size and the V and J genes are those of that table, whereas D and trimming came from the DNA. The table for this sample lists about 200,000 clones; about an eighth of them were counted only once. In total, the top ten clones hold more than 7% of the sample.

Results and caveats for the whole study, not just this receptor: Only TCR beta chains were sequenced in this cohort, and the absence of alpha or paired-chain data limited detectable features. While some public TCRs were present in many individuals, most TCR sequences turned up only very rarely across donors. A cluster of highly shared sequence variants was judged likely to be a technical artifact of the sequencing pipeline. The only immune exposure information available for the cohort was CMV serostatus. The 87-base-pair reads could not distinguish some IMGT-functional V segments, including TRBV6-2 and TRBV6-3, so those segments were excluded. In a later analysis, most CMV-associated TCR beta chains were found to appear HLA-restricted, with HLA associations seemingly driven largely by CMV exposure. Three of the identified cytomegalovirus-associated TCR beta chains were confirmed in vitro to be specific for cytomegalovirus antigens. A further reported finding was that TCR beta sequences accurately predicted the HLA-A and HLA-B alleles for most subjects in the first cohort. A later genetic analysis associated a missense DCLRE1C variant with V-gene and J-gene trimming of TCR beta chains, and an independent cohort replicated the association. The authors suggested that the approach could potentially be extended to other disease states and immunological phenotypes. Correlated functional status among segregating V segments might be attributable to linkage disequilibrium, but an unknown experimental factor could not be ruled out. In a later analysis, the rate of TCR association differed among HLA loci, with DRB1 alleles having the most associated TCRs and HLA-C alleles having the fewest. In the study, approximately 160 TCR beta chains were listed as associated with cytomegalovirus. Assigning TCR associations to individual alleles was difficult when HLA alleles, especially DR and DQ, strongly co-occurred. An earlier analysis of approximately 590 of the donors showed that most TCR beta V segments appeared in productive rearrangements either about 87% or about 30% of the time, which broadly matched IMGT annotations. At a false discovery rate of 0.05, a later analysis linked under 20,000 TCR beta sequences to specific HLA alleles. In a later analysis, HLA-associated TCR beta chains showed more clonal expansion and lower generation probabilities than non-associated chains that were equally common. In a later genetic analysis, fewer N-insertions in productive TCRs were reported among donors in an Asian-associated ancestry cluster than the roughly 640-donor mean. Roughly uniform sequencing depth across donors was assumed in presence/absence analyses, although this assumption may not hold. A later analysis reported that several top co-occurrence clusters appeared linked to parvovirus B19, influenza, CMV and Epstein-Barr virus. The classifier was reported to diagnose cytomegalovirus status with high specificity and sensitivity in both the original cohort and the validation cohort. Because some donors lacked HLA typing at each locus, the association tests relied only on the typed subset. Because counts were too low, 15 to 20 rarely observed V segments, including chromosome 9 orphons, were left out of the earlier analysis of about 500 of the donors.

Sequences were obtained from PBMCs. The V gene is TRBV19 and the J gene is TRBJ2-6, and TRBD1 aligns with 8 junction nucleotides. The sequence derives from a man aged 50-59 years in good health and CMV-seropositive. The DNA is as follows: TGTGCCAGTACAGGGGGCGCTTCTGGGGCCAACGTCCTGACTTTC. Its amino acids are CASTGGASGANVLTF. With the rest looked up from the reference TRBV19 and TRBJ2-6 genes rather than sequenced, the full variable domain is DGGITQSPKYLFRKEGQNVTLSCEQNLNHDAMYWYRQDPGQGLRLIYYSQIVNDFQKGDIAEGYSVSREKKESFPLTVTSAQKNPTAFYLCASTGGASGANVLTFGAGSRLTVL.